This TCR beta chain was sequenced during a study of blood T cell repertoires in COVID-19. In the original processing: Estimation of nucleated cell counts relied on the amplification of reference gene primers. Clones were read by immunoSEQ multiplex PCR, and TCRdb kept only the in-frame ones, dropping some. For V, J and clone size, that table is used; D and trimming come from the DNA. The data contain approximately 230,000 clones, just under 85% of them singletons. V lost 2 bases to trimming and J lost 4 bases, with 18 bases between them. There are 16 residues in the CDR3. CDR1 is SNHLY, CDR2 FYNNEI, per germline. This clone was found a few times.

The rearrangement uses TRBV2 and TRBJ2-7, with D perhaps TRBD1 (6 bases). The sample was PBMCs or T cells enriched from blood (not recorded which). The receptor was derived from a man aged 35-49 years who had recovered from COVID-19. CDR3 sequence: CASSEIWGTPLYEQYF. CDR3 in DNA: TGTGCCAGCAGTGAAATTTGGGGGACACCCTTATACGAGCAGTACTTC.